This entry lists 27 T cell receptor beta chains sequenced from one sample in a study of vaccination and CD4 T cells after COVID-19. The antigens of these receptors remain unknown. With the Oncomine TCR Beta short-read assay, DNA from cultured CD4+ T cells was sequenced. Via MiXCR, TCRdb re-called the PCR reads, giving one row per CDR3 protein. This table holds about 16,000 distinct CDR3 sequences, around a third found once. Noted treatment: approximately nine-day PBMC culture with coronavirus spike peptide pools or control peptides (ViraFEST assay). Sequencing was performed on CD4+ T cells from blood, cultured in vitro, taken before SARS-CoV-2 vaccination. The receptors were gathered from a human donor who received a COVID-19 vaccine.

V is TRBV12-3 or TRBV12-4 and J is TRBJ1-2, with no clear D. Trimming shortened V by 7 bases and J by 7 bases, and 10 bases separated the two germline ends. This CDR3 comprises 11 residues. CDR3 sequence (DNA): TGTGCCAGCATTAGTAGTAGTGGCTACACCTTC. Translated, it gives CASISSSGYTF.

This clonotype showed up just a few times. The rearrangement links TRBV5-1 to TRBJ2-5; the match to TRBD2 covers 7 bases. This CDR3 comprises 16 residues. V lost 0 bases and J lost 5; bases outside the gene matches: 10. The V gene's germline CDR1 is SGHRS and CDR2 YFSETQ. CDR3 amino acids: CASSLESGGGGETQYF. In DNA form, the CDR3 reads TGCGCCAGCAGCTTGGAATCCGGCGGGGGAGGGGAGACCCAGTACTTC.

This clonotype was seen more than once but under ten times. This chain joins TRBV20-1 and TRBJ2-3, with TRBD2 matching 11 bases. This CDR3 region has 14 residues. The germline gives CDR1 DFQATT, CDR2 SNEGSKA (reference sequence). The V segment lost 6 bases and the J segment 2 bases; nucleotides outside the gene matches: 4. DNA of the CDR3: TGCAGTGCGAAGACTAGCGGGAACACAGATACGCAGTATTTT. It translates to CSAKTSGNTDTQYF.

This clonotype was picked up one time. The V and J genes are TRBV5-5 and TRBJ2-1; no definite D call. Trimming removed 1 base at V and 4 bases at J, with 12 bases between. The germline V gene encodes CDR1 SGHKS and CDR2 YYEKEE (reference sequence). This CDR3 contains 15 residues. The CDR3 spells CASSLMKDIYNEQFF. In DNA, the CDR3 is TGTGCCAGCAGCTTGATGAAAGACATTTACAATGAGCAGTTCTTC.

This clonotype appeared a few times. The chain uses TRBV30 and TRBJ2-3; either TRBD1 or TRBD2 may supply D (5 bases each). CDR3 length: 13 amino acids. CDR1 GTSNPN and CDR2 SVGIG come from the germline V gene (reference sequence). The V gene lost 0 bases and the J gene lost 6 bases, with 10 bases spanning the gap. The CDR3 sequence: CAWSVLGTDTQYF. The CDR3 bases are TGTGCCTGGAGTGTACTGGGGACCGATACGCAGTATTTT.

This rearrangement joins TRBV24-1 to TRBJ2-1; D could derive from TRBD1 or TRBD2 (7 bases each). In germline, CDR1 is KGHDR, CDR2 SFDVKD. This CDR3 region has 15 residues. Trimming stripped 6 bases from V and 5 bases from J, with 16 bases between. DNA for the CDR3: TGTGCCACCAGTCGTGCAGGGGGGGGGAACAATGAGCAGTTCTTC. As protein: CATSRAGGGNNEQFF.

The V and J genes are TRBV30 and TRBJ1-3; D is undetermined. This CDR3 is built from 14 residues. Germline assignment: CDR1 GTSNPN and CDR2 SVGIG (reference sequence). Trimming removed 1 base from V and 3 bases from J, with 10 bases in between. The CDR3, as DNA: TGTGCCTGGAGTGGGGGAGCAGGTGGAAACACCATATATTTT. It yields the protein CAWSGGAGGNTIYF.

This chain connects TRBV27 to TRBJ2-7, with D unresolved. Germline lookup yields CDR1 MNHEY and CDR2 SMNVEV (reference sequence). The CDR3 consists of 14 residues. V lost 5 bases and J 4 bases, leaving 15 bases between the germline ends. The DNA for the CDR3 is TGTGCCAGCAGTATGTCCAGCGCTGTTTACGAGCAGTACTTC. Amino acids: CASSMSSAVYEQYF.

The chain carries TRBV27 and TRBJ2-7; possibly TRBD2 for D (7 bases). This CDR3 spans 16 amino acids. Trimming pared 6 bases from V and 0 bases from J, leaving 18 bases between. Germline lookup yields CDR1 MNHEY and CDR2 SMNVEV (reference sequence). The CDR3 DNA is TGTGCCAGCAGAAGGGGGGGCTATACGAGCTCCTACGAGCAGTACTTC. Its translation: CASRRGGYTSSYEQYF.

This clonotype was counted a few times. The genes are TRBV12-3 or TRBV12-4 and TRBJ1-1, with a possible D match to TRBD1 (5 bases). V lost 2 bases and J lost 6, with 13 bases in between. The CDR3 is 14 residues long. CDR3 DNA sequence: TGTGCCAGCAGTTTATTCGAGGGGAGGTCTGAAGCTTTCTTT. Protein: CASSLFEGRSEAFF.

As DNA, the CDR3 is TGTGCCAGCAGTGAAAGAGCTAGCGGGGGCCTCAAGTACTTC. It codes for CASSERASGGLKYF. J is TRBJ2-5 and V is TRBV2, with 10 bases lining up with TRBD2. CDR1 is SNHLY, CDR2 FYNNEI, per germline. The length of the CDR3 is 14 residues. V shed 2 bases and J 12 bases; nucleotides not matched to a gene: 9.

V and J are TRBV7-3 and TRBJ2-5; TRBD2 agrees at 8 bases. The germline gives CDR1 SGHTA, CDR2 FQGTGA. The J segment lost 0 bases and the V segment lost 2 bases, leaving 5 bases of the junction unmatched. This CDR3 spans 16 amino acids. The DNA for the CDR3 is TGTGCCAGCAGCTTAGGACTAGCCCTTTACCAAGAGACCCAGTACTTC. Encoded protein: CASSLGLALYQETQYF.

This clonotype was found a few times. This sequence joins TRBV20-1 and TRBJ1-1; D possibly corresponds to TRBD1 (6 bases). V dropped 6 bases and J dropped 7 bases, with 15 bases sitting between them. The V gene's germline CDR1 is DFQATT and CDR2 SNEGSKA (reference sequence). CDR3 length: 12 residues. CDR3: CSAEGDGSEAFF. The CDR3 DNA is TGCAGTGCGGAGGGGGACGGGAGTGAAGCTTTCTTT.

Only a few counts were recorded for this clonotype. The rearrangement uses TRBV5-4 and TRBJ1-2, with D tentatively TRBD1 (5 bases). Trimming left V 4 bases short and J 8 bases short, with 21 bases between. Germline V gives CDR1 SGHNT, CDR2 YYREEE (reference sequence). This CDR3 region has 15 residues. CDR3 sequence (DNA): TGTGCCAGCAGCCTACCCAACCGGGGGTCGCGAGGCTACACCTTC. It yields the protein CASSLPNRGSRGYTF.

This rearrangement joins TRBV12-3 or TRBV12-4 to TRBJ1-6; tentative D call: TRBD1 (5 bases). The CDR3 runs 15 residues. Trimming removed 1 base at V and 10 bases at J, with 14 bases between. CDR3 sequence reads: CASSLEVGHGSPLHF. The CDR3 DNA sequence: TGTGCCAGCAGTTTAGAGGTGGGGCACGGATCACCCCTCCACTTT.

The chain is built from TRBV12-3 or TRBV12-4 and TRBJ2-3; D might be TRBD1 (5 bases). The V end was cut by 1 base, the J end by 8 bases, with 7 bases between. The CDR3 covers 12 residues. CDR3: CASSLEQGTQYF. CDR3 coding DNA: TGTGCCAGCAGTTTAGAGCAGGGTACGCAGTATTTT.

The chain is built from TRBV5-4 and TRBJ2-5, with 10 bases identical to TRBD2. Per the germline V gene, CDR1 is SGHNT and CDR2 is YYREEE (reference sequence). This CDR3 has 16 residues. Trimming at V came to 0 bases and at J to 1 base, leaving 3 bases not matched to a gene. The CDR3 DNA is TGTGCCAGCAGCTTGGAGCGGGGGGGCCCCCAAGAGACCCAGTACTTC. This codes for CASSLERGGPQETQYF.

The CDR3 DNA is TGTGCCACCAGCAGAGATCGGGCGAACTATGGCTACACCTTC. It yields the protein CATSRDRANYGYTF. The chain couples TRBV15 to TRBJ1-2; D gene unclear. Looked up from germline, CDR1 is LNHNV and CDR2 is YYDKDF (reference sequence). This CDR3 is 14 amino acids long. V dropped 0 bases and J dropped 2 bases, with 7 bases sitting between them. Variable domain in full (rest from reference TRBV15 and TRBJ1-2): DAMVIQNPRYQVTQFGKPVTLSCSQTLNHNVMYWYQQKSSQAPKLLFHYYDKDFNNEADTPDNFQSRRPNTSFCFLDIRSPGLGDTAMYLCATSRDRANYGYTFGSGTRLTVV.

In this sample, this clonotype turned up a few times. This chain links TRBV5-1 with TRBJ2-5; no clear D gene. Trimming removed 2 bases at V and 5 bases at J, with 13 bases between. The CDR3 spans 14 residues. Germline values: CDR1 SGHRS, CDR2 YFSETQ. The CDR3 DNA reads TGCGCCAGCAGCTTTTTTGGTGGCACGGAGACCCAGTACTTC. Translated, it gives CASSFFGGTETQYF.

The gene calls are TRBV18 and TRBJ1-1, with 10 bases that match TRBD1. Germline V gene lookup returns CDR1 KGHSH and CDR2 LQKENI. The trim removed 3 bases at V and 4 bases at J, leaving 2 bases unmatched. The CDR3 contains 14 residues. CDR3 amino acids: CASSPGQGPTEAFF. CDR3 nucleotides: TGTGCCAGCTCACCGGGACAGGGGCCCACTGAAGCTTTCTTT.

This clonotype has a handful of counts. The chain combines TRBV20-1 with TRBJ2-5, with D perhaps TRBD1 (6 bases). Germline loops: CDR1 DFQATT, CDR2 SNEGSKA (reference sequence). This CDR3 is built from 15 residues. V was trimmed by 4 bases and J by 4 bases, leaving 19 bases between them. CDR3: CSATPTPDRSETQYF. CDR3 coding DNA: TGCAGTGCTACCCCAACCCCCGACAGGTCAGAGACCCAGTACTTC.

The V call is TRBV28, the J call TRBJ1-1; possibly TRBD1 for D (6 bases). Germline V gene data show CDR1 as MDHEN and CDR2 as SYDVKM. V dropped 3 bases and J dropped 4 bases, with 15 bases sitting between them. The CDR3 length is 15 residues. CDR3 sequence: CASSFGRGFGTEAFF. The CDR3, as DNA: TGTGCCAGCAGTTTTGGCAGGGGATTTGGCACTGAAGCTTTCTTT.

Only a few counts were recorded for this clonotype. This chain joins TRBV19 and TRBJ1-5, with TRBD1 matching 7 bases. CDR3 length: 15 amino acids. CDR1 and CDR2 (germline): LNHDA, SQIVND (reference sequence). V was clipped by 8 bases and J by 3 bases; unmatched bases: 10. CDR3 amino acids: CASEFQGVDNQPQHF. The CDR3 DNA reads as TGTGCCAGTGAATTTCAGGGGGTTGACAATCAGCCCCAGCATTTT.

A few counts support this clonotype. The CDR3 DNA sequence: TGTGCCAGCAGTGATCCTGGACAGGGGAATTTCTATGGCTACACCTTC. Its protein is CASSDPGQGNFYGYTF. The chain combines TRBV25-1 with TRBJ1-2; 9 positions agree with TRBD1. CDR1 and CDR2 from the germline V gene are MGHDK and SYGVNS. The CDR3 has 16 amino acids. J lost 4 bases, V lost 3 bases, and 9 bases had no gene match.

The chain couples TRBV7-3 to TRBJ2-3; D possibly corresponds to TRBD2 (5 bases). Between the trimmed V and J ends, which lost 2 bases and 4 bases, there was a span of 10 bases. CDR3 length: 14 amino acids. In germline, CDR1 is SGHTA, CDR2 FQGTGA. The CDR3 nucleotides are TGTGCCAGCAGCTTAGCTCCGGACTCAGATACGCAGTATTTT. It translates to CASSLAPDSDTQYF.

This clonotype was seen more than once but under ten times. CDR3 nucleotide sequence: TGTGCCAGCAGTCCGGGACTCCCCACAGATACGCAGTATTTT. It translates to CASSPGLPTDTQYF. This chain uses TRBV12-3 or TRBV12-4 with TRBJ2-3, with a possible D match to TRBD2 (6 bases). The CDR3 spans 14 residues. V shed 5 bases and J shed 2 bases, with 11 bases lying between them.

Turning to this clonotype: A read error may account for a junction end that differs from germline. CDR3 sequence: CASGFYSGISYGYTF. In DNA form, the CDR3 reads TGTGCCAGCGGCTTTTACAGTGGAATTAGCTATGGCTACACCTTC. The chain couples TRBV5-6 to TRBJ1-2; D is ambiguous. In germline, CDR1 is SGHDT, CDR2 YYEEEE. The CDR3 is 15 residues long. Full variable domain (remainder filled in from reference TRBV5-6 and TRBJ1-2): DAGVTQSPTHLIKTRGQQVTLRCSPKSGHDTVSWYQQALGQGPQFIFQYYEEEERQRGNFPDRFSGHQFPNYSSELNVNALLLGDSALYLCASGFYSGISYGYTFGSGTRLTVV.